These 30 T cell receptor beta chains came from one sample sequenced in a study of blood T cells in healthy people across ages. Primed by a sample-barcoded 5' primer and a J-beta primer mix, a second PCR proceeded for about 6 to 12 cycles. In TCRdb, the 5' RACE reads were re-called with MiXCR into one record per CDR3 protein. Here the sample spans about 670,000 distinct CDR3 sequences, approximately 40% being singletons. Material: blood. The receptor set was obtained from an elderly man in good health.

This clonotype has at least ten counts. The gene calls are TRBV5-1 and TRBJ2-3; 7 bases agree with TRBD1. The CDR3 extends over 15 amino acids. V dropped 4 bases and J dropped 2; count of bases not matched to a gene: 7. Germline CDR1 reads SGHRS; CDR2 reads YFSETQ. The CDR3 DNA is TGCGCCAGCAGCATCGGGACAGTTGACACAGATACGCAGTATTTT. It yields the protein CASSIGTVDTDTQYF. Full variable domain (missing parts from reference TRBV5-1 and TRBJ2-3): KAGVTQTPRYLIKTRGQQVTLSCSPISGHRSVSWYQQTPGQGLQFLFEYFSETQRNKGNFPGRFSGRQFSNSRSEMNVSTLELGDSALYLCASSIGTVDTDTQYFGPGTRLTVL.

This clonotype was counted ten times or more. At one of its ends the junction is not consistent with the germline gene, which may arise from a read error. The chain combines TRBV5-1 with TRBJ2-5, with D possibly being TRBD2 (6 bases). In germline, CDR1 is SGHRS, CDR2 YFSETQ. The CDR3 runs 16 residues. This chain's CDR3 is CASSLGLAGIQETQYF. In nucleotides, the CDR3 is TGTGCCAGCAGCTTAGGACTGGCGGGGATACAAGAGACCCAGTACTTC. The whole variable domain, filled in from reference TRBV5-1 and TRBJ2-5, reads KAGVTQTPRYLIKTRGQQVTLSCSPISGHRSVSWYQQTPGQGLQFLFEYFSETQRNKGNFPGRFSGRQFSNSRSEMNVSTLELGDSALYLCASSLGLAGIQETQYFGPGTRLLVL.

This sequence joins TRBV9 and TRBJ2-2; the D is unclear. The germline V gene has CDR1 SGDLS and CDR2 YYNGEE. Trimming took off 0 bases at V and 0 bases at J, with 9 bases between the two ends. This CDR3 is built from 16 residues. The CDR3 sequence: CASSVVPSPNTGELFF. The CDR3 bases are TGTGCCAGCAGCGTAGTTCCCAGCCCGAACACCGGGGAGCTGTTTTTT. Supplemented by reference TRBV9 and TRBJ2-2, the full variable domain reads DSGVTQTPKHLITATGQRVTLRCSPRSGDLSVYWYQQSLDQGLQFLIQYYNGEERAKGNILERFSAQQFPDLHSELNLSSLELGDSALYFCASSVVPSPNTGELFFGEGSRLTVL.

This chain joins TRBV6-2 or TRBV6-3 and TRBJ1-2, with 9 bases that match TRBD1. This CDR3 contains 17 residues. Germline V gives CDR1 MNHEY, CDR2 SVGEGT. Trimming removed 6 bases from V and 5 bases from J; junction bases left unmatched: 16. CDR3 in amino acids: CASSYTPGDRGYYGYTF. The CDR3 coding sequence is TGTGCCAGCAGCTATACCCCCGGAGACAGGGGGTATTATGGCTACACCTTC.

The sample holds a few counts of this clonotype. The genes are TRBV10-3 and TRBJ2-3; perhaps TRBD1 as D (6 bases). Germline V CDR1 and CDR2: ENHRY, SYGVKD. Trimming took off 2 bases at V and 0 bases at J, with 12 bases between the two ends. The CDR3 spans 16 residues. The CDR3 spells CAISEGQPRSTDTQYF. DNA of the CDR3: TGTGCCATCAGTGAGGGACAGCCCAGGAGCACAGATACGCAGTATTTT.

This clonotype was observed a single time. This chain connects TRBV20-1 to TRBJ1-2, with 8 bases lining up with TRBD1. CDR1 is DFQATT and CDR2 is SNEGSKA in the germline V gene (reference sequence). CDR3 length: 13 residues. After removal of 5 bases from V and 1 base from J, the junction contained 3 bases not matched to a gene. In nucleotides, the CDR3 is TGCAGTGCTCCACAGGGGGTTAACTATGGCTACACCTTC. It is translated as CSAPQGVNYGYTF.

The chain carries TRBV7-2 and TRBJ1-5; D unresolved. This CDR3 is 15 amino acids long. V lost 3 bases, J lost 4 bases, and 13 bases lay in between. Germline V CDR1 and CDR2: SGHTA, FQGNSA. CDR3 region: CASSFSGQQNQPQHF. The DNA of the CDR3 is TGTGCCAGCAGCTTCAGTGGGCAGCAGAATCAGCCCCAGCATTTT.

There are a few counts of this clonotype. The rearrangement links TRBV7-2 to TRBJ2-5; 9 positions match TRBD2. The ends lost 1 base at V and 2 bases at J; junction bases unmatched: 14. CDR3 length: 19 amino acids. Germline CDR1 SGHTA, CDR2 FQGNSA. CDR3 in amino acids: CASSLVGAVERGAQETQYF. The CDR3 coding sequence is TGTGCCAGCAGCTTAGTCGGGGCGGTGGAGCGGGGGGCTCAAGAGACCCAGTACTTC.

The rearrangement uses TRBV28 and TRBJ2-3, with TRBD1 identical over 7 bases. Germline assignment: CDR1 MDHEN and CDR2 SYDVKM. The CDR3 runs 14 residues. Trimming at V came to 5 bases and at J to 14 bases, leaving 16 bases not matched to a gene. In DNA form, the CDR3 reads TGTGCCAGCAGTGTACCTTCCGACAGGGCCCCTTTGTATTTT. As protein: CASSVPSDRAPLYF. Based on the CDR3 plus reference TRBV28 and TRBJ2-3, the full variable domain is DVKVTQSSRYLVKRTGEKVFLECVQDMDHENMFWYRQDPGLGLRLIYFSYDVKMKEKGDIPEGYSVSREKKERFSLILESASTNQTSMYLCASSVPSDRAPLYFGPGTRLTVL.

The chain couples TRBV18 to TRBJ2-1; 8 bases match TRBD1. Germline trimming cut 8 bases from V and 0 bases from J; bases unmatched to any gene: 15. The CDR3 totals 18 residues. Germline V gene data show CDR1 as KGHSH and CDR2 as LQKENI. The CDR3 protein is CASTGQGNRPSSYNEQFF. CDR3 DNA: TGTGCCAGCACAGGACAGGGCAATAGGCCCAGCTCCTACAATGAGCAGTTCTTC.

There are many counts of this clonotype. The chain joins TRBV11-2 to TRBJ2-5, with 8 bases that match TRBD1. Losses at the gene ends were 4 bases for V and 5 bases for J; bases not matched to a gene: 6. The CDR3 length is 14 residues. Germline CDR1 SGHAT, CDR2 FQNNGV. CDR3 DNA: TGTGCCAGCAGCTCGACAGGGGAAGGGGAGACCCAGTACTTC. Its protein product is CASSSTGEGETQYF. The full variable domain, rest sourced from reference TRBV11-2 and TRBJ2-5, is EAGVAQSPRYKIIEKRQSVAFWCNPISGHATLYWYQQILGQGPKLLIQFQNNGVVDDSQLPKDRFSAERLKGVDSTLKIQPAKLEDSAVYLCASSSTGEGETQYFGPGTRLLVL.

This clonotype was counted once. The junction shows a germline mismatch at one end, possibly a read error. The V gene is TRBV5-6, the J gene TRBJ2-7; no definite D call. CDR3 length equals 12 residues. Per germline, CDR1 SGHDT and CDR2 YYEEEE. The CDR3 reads CAGSLSNYEQYF. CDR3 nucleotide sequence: TGTGCCGGCAGCCTCTCCAACTACGAGCAGTACTTC.

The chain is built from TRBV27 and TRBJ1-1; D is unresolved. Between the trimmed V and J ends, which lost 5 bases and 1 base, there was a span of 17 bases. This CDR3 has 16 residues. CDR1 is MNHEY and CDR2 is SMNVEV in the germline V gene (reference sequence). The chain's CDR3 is CASSPADGAGNTEAFF. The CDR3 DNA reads TGTGCCAGCAGTCCCGCAGATGGCGCGGGGAACACTGAAGCTTTCTTT.

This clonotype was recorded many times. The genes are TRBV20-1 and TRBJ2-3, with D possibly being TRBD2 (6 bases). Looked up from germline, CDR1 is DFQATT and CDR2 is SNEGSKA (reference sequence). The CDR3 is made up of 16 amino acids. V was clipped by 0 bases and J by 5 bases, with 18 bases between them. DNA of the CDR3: TGCAGTGCTAGAGACGGGAAGGGGCAGGGAGGAGATACGCAGTATTTT. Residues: CSARDGKGQGGDTQYF.

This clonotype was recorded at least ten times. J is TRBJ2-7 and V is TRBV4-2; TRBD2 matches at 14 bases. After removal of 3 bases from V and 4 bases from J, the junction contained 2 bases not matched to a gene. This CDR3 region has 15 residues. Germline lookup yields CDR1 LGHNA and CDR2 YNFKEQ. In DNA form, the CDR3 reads TGTGCCAGCAGCCAGGGACTAGCGGGAGTGTACGAGCAGTACTTC. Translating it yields CASSQGLAGVYEQYF.

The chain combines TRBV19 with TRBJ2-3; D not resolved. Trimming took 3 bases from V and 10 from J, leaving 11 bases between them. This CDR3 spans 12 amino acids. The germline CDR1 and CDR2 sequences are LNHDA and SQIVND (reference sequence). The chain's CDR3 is CASSIRPSAQYF. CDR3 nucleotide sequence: TGTGCCAGTAGTATTAGACCATCGGCGCAGTATTTT.

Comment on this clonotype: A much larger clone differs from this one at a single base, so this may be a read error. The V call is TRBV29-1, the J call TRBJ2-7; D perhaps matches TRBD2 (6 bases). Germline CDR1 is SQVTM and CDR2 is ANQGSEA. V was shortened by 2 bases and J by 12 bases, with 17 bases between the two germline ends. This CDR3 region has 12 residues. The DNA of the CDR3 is TGCAGCGTTGAAAGGGTGGGGGGACTCTGGTACTTC. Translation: CSVERVGGLWYF.

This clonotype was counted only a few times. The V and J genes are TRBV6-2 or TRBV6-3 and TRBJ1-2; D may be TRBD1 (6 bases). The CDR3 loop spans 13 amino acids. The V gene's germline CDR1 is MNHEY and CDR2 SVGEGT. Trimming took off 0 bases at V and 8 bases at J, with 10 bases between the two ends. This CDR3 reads CASSYSSGEGYTF. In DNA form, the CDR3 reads TGTGCCAGCAGTTACTCGTCAGGGGAAGGCTACACCTTC.

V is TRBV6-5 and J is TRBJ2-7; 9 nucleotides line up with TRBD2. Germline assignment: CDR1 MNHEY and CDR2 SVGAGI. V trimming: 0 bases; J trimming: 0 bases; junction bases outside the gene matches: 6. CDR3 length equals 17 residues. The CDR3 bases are TGTGCCAGCAGTTACTCTTTACTAGCGGGCCTCTCCTACGAGCAGTACTTC. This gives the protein CASSYSLLAGLSYEQYF.

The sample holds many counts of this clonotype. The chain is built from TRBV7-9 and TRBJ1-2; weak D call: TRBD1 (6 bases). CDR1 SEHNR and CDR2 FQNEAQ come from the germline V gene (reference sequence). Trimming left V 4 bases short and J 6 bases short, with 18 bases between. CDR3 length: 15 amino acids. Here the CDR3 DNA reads TGTGCCAGCAGCTCGATAGGACAGTTTGGTGATGGCTACACCTTC. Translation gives CASSSIGQFGDGYTF.

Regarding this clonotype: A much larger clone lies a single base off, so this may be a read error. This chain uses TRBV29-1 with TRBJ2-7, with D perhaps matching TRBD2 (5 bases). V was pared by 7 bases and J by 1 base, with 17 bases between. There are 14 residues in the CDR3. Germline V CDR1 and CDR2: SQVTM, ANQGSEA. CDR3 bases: TGCAGCGCCGCTAGACTAACGGATTCCTACGAGCAGTACTTC. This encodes CSAARLTDSYEQYF.

The CDR3 is CASRIAGGGETQYF. The CDR3 DNA is TGTGCCAGCCGAATAGCGGGAGGAGGCGAGACCCAGTACTTC. The gene calls are TRBV7-2 and TRBJ2-5; 10 nucleotides match TRBD2. The CDR3 spans 14 residues. CDR1 is SGHTA and CDR2 is FQGNSA in the germline V gene. Unmatched junction bases numbered 8, after V lost 8 bases and J lost 5 bases.

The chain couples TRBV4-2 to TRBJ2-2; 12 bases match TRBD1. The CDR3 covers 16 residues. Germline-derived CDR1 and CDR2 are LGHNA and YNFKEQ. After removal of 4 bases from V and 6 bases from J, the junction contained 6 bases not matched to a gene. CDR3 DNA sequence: TGTGCCAGCAGCCCCGAAGGGACAGGGGGCTCCGGGGAGCTGTTTTTT. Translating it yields CASSPEGTGGSGELFF.

CDR3 in amino acids: CASSTGQTFTGELFF. The CDR3 coding sequence is TGTGCCAGCAGTACTGGACAGACTTTCACCGGGGAGCTGTTTTTT. The chain employs TRBV6-5 and TRBJ2-2; TRBD1 is a possible D gene (6 bases). The CDR3 has 15 amino acids. CDR1 MNHEY and CDR2 SVGAGI come from the germline V gene. Trimming took off 5 bases at V and 4 bases at J, with 14 bases between the two ends.

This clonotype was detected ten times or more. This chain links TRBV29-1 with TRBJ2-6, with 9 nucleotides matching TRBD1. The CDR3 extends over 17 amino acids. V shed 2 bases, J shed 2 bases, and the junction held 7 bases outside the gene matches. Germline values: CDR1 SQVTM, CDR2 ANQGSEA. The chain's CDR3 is CSVEPGTGRPGANVLTF. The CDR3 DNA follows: TGCAGCGTTGAACCCGGGACAGGGAGGCCTGGGGCCAACGTCCTGACTTTC. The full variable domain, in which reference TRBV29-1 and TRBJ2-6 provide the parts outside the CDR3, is SAVISQKPSRDICQRGTSLTIQCQVDSQVTMMFWYRQQPGQSLTLIATANQGSEATYESGFVIDKFPISRPNLTFSTLTVSNMSPEDSSIYLCSVEPGTGRPGANVLTFGAGSRLTVL.

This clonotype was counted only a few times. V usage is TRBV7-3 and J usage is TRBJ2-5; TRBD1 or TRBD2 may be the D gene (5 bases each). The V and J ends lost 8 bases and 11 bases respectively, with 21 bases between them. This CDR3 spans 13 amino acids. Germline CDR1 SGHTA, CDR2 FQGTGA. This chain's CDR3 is CASGRGQDNEQYF. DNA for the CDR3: TGTGCCAGCGGTCGAGGGCAGGACAATGAGCAGTACTTC. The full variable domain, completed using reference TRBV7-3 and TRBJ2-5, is GAGVSQTPSNKVTEKGKYVELRCDPISGHTALYWYRQSLGQGPEFLIYFQGTGAADDSGLPNDRFFAVRPEGSVSTLKIQRTERGDSAVYLCASGRGQDNEQYFGPGTRLLVL.

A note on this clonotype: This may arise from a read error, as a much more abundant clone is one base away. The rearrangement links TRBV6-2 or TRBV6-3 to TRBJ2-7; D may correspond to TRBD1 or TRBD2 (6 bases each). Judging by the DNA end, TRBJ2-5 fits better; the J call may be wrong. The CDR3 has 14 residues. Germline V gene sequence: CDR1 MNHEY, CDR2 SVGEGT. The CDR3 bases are TGTGCCAGCAGTTGGGGGGCTCCCGAAGAGACCCAGTACTTC. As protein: CASSWGAPEETQYF.

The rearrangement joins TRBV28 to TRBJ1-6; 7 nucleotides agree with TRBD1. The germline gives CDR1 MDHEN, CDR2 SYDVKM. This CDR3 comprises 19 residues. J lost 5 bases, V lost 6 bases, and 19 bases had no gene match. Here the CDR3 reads CASRRTVGTAPRDNSPLHF. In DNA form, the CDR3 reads TGTGCCAGCAGGAGAACGGTTGGGACAGCCCCAAGGGATAATTCACCCCTCCACTTT.

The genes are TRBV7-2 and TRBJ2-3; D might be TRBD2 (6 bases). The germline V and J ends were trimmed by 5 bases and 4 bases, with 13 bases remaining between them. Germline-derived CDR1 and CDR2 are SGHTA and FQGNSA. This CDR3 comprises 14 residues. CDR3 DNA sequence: TGTGCCAGCAGCGTAAATCCGGGAGCAGATACGCAGTATTTT. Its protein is CASSVNPGADTQYF.

In DNA form, the CDR3 reads TGTGCCAGCAGTGTATTGCTAGCGGGAAATGAGCAGTTCTTC. Its protein product is CASSVLLAGNEQFF. V and J are TRBV28 and TRBJ2-1; 9 positions agree with TRBD2. Germline CDR1 MDHEN, CDR2 SYDVKM. Trimming took 5 bases from V and 7 from J; bases not matched to a gene: 6. CDR3 length: 14 residues. Together with reference TRBV28 and TRBJ2-1, the CDR3 gives the full variable domain: DVKVTQSSRYLVKRTGEKVFLECVQDMDHENMFWYRQDPGLGLRLIYFSYDVKMKEKGDIPEGYSVSREKKERFSLILESASTNQTSMYLCASSVLLAGNEQFFGPGTRLTVL.